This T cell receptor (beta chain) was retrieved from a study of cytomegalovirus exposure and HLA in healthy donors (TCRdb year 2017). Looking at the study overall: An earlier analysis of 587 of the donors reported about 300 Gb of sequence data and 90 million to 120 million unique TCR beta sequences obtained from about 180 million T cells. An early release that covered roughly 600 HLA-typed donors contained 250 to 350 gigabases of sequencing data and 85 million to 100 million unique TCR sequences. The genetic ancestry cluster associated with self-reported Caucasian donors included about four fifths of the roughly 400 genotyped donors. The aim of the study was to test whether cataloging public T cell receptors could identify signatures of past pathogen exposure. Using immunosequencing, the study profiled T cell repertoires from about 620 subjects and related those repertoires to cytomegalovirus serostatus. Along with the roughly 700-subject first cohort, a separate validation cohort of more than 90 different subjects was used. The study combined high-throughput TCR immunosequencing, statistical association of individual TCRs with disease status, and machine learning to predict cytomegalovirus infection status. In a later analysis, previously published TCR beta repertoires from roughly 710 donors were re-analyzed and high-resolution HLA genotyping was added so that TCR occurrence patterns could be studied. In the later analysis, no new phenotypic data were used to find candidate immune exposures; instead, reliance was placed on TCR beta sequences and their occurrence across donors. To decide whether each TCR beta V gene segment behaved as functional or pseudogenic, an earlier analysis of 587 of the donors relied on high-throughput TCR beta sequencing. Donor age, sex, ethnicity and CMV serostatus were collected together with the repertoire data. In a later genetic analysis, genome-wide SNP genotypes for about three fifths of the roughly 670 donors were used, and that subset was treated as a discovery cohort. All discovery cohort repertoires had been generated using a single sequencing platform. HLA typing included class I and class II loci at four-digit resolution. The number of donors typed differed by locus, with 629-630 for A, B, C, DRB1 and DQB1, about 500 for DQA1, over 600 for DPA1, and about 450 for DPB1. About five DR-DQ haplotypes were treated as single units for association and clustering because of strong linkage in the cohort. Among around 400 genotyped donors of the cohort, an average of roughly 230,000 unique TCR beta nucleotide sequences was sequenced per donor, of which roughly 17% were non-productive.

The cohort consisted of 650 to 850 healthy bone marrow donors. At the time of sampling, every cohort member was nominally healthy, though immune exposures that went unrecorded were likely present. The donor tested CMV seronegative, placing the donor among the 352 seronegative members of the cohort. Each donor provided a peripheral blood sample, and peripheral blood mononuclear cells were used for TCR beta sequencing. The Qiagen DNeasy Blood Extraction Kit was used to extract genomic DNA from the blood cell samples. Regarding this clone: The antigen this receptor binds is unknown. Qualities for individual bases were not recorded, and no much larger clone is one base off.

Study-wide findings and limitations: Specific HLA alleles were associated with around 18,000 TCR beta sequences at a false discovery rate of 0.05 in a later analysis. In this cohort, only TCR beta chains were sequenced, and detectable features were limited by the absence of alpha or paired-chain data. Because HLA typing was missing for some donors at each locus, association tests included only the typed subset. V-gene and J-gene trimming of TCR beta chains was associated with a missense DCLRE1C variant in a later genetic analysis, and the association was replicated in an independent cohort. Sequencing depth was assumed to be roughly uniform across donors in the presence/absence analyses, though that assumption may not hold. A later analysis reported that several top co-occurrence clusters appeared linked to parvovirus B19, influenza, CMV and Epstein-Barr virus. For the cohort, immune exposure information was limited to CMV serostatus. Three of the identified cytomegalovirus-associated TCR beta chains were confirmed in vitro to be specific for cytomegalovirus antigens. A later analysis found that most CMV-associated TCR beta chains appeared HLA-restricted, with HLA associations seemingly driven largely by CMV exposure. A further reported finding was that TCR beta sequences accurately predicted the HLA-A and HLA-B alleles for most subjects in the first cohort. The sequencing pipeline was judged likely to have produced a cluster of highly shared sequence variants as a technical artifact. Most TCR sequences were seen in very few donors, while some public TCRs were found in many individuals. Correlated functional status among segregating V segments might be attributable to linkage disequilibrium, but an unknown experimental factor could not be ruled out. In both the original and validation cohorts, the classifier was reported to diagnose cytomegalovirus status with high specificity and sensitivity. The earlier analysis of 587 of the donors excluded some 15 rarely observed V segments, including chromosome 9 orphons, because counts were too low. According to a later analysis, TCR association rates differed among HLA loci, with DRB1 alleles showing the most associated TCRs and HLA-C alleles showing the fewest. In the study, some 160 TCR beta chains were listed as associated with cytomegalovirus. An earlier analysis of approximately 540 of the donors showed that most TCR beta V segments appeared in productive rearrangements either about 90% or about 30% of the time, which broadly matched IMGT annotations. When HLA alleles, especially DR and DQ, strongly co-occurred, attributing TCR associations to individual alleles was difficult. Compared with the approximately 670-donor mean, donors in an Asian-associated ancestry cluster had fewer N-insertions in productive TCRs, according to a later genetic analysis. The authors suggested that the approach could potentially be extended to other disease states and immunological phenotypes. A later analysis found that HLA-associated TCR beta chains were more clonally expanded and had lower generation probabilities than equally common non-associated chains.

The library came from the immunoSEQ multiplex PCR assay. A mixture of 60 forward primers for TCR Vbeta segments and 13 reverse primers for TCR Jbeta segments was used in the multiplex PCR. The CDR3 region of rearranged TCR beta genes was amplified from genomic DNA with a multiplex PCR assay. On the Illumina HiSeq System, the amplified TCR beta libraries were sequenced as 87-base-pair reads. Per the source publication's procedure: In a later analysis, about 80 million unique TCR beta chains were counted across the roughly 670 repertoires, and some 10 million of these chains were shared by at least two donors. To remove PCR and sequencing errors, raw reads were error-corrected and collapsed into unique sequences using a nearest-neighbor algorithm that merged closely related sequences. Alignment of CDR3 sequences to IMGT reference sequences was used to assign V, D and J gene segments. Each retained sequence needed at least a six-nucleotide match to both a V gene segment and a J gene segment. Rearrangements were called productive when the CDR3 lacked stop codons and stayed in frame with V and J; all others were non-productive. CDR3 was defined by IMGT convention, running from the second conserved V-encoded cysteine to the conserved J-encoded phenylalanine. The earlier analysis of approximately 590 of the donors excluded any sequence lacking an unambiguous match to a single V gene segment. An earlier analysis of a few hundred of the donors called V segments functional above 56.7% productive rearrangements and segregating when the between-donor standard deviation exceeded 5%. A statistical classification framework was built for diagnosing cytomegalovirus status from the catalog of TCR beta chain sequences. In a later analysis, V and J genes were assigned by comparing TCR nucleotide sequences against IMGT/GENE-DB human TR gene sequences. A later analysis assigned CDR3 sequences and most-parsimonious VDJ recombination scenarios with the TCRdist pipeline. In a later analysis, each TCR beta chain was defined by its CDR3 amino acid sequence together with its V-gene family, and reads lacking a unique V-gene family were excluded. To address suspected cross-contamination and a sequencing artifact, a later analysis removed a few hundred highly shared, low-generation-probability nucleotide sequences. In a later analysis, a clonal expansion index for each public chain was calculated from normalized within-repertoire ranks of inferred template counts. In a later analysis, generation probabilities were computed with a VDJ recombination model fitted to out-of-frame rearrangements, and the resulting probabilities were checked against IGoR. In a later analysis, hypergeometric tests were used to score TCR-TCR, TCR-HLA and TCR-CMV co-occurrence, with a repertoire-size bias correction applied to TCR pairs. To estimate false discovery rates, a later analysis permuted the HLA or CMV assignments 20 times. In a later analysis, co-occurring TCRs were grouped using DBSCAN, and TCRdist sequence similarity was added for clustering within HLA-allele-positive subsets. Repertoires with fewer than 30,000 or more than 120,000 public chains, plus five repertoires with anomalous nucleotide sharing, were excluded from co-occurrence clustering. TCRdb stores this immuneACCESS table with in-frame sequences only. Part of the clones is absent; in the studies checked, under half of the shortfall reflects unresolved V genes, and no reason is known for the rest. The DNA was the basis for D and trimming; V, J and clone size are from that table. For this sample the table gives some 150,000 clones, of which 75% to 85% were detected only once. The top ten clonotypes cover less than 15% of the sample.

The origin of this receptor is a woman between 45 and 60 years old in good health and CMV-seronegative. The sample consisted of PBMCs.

The CDR3 amino acid sequence is: CASSRVGGSYEQHF. The nucleotides are TGTGCCAGCAGCAGGGTCGGAGGTTCCTACGAGCAGCACTTC. The chain joins TRBV21-1 to TRBJ2-7; the tabulated D call, TRBD2, remains unverified against the DNA. TRBV21-1 corresponds to a pseudogene. The CDR3 spans 14 residues, from the cysteine through the phenylalanine. The entry retains the CDR3 DNA only, 42 bases that are in frame from base 1.